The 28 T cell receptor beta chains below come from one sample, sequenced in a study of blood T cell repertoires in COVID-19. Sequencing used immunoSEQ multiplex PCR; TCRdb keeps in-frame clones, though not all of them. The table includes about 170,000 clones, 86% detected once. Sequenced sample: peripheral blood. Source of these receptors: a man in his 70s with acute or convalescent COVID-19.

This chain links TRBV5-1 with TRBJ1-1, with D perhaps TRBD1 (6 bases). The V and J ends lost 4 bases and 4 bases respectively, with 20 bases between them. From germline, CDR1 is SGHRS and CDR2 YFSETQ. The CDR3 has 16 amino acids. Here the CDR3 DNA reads TGCGCCAGCAGCCCGAACAGGGAGTCGATTTTCACTGAAGCTTTCTTT. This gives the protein CASSPNRESIFTEAFF.

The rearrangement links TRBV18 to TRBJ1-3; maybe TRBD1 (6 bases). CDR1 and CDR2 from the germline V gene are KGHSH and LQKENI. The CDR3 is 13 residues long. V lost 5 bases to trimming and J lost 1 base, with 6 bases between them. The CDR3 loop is CASSTGSGNTIYF. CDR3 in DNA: TGTGCCAGCTCAACAGGGTCTGGAAACACCATATATTTT.

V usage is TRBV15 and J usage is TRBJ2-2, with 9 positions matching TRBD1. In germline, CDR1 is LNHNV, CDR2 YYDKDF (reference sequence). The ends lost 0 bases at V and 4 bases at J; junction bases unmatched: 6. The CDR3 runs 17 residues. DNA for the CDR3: TGTGCCACCAGCAGAGATGTACAGGGGGCGAGCACCGGGGAGCTGTTTTTT. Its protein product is CATSRDVQGASTGELFF.

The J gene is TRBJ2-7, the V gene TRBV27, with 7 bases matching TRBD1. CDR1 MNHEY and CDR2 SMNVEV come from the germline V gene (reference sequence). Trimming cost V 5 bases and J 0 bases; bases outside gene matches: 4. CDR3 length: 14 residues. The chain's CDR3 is CASSTAGGSYEQYF. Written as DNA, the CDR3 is TGTGCCAGCAGTACGGCAGGGGGCTCCTACGAGCAGTACTTC.

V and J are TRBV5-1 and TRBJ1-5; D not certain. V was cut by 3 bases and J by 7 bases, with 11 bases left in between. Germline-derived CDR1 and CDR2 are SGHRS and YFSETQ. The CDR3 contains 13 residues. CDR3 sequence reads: CASSSVPSQPQHF. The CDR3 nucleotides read TGCGCCAGCAGCTCCGTCCCGAGCCAGCCCCAGCATTTT.

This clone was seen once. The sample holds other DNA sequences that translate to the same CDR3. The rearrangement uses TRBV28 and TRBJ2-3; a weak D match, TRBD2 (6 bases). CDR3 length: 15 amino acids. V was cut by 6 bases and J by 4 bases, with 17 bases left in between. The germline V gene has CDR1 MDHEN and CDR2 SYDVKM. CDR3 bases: TGTGCCAGCAGCTTGCGGGGTGGCGGGGCAGATACGCAGTATTTT. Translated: CASSLRGGGADTQYF.

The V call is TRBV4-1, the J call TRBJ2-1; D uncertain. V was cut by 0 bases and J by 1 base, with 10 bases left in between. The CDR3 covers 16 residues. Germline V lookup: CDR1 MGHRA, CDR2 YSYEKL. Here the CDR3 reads CASSQDPEASYNEQFF. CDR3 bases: TGCGCCAGCAGCCAAGATCCTGAGGCTTCCTACAATGAGCAGTTCTTC.

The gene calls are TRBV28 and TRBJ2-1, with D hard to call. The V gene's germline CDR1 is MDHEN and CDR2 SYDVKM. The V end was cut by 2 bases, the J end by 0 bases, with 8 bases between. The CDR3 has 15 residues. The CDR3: CASSLTASSYNEQFF. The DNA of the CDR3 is TGTGCCAGCAGTTTAACAGCCAGCTCCTACAATGAGCAGTTCTTC.

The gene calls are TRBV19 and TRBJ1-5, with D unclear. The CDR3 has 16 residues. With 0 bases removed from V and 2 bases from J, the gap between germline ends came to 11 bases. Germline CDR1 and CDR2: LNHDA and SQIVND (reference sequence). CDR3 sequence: CASSIDAGWGNQPQHF. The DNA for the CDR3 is TGTGCCAGTAGTATAGATGCAGGATGGGGCAATCAGCCCCAGCATTTT.

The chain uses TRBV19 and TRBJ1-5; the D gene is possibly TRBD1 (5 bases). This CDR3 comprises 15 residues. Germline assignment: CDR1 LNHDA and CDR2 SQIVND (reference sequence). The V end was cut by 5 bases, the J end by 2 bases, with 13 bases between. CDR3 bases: TGTGCCAGTAGTCGCAGGGAATGGGGCAATCAGCCCCAGCATTTT. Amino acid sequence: CASSRREWGNQPQHF.

The CDR3 bases are TGTGCCAGCTCCCGGGGCCTGACAGGGGGAGCCGCCCTCTCCTACGAGCAGTACTTC. Translating it yields CASSRGLTGGAALSYEQYF. This chain uses TRBV18 with TRBJ2-7; 9 positions agree with TRBD1. The CDR3 extends over 19 amino acids. The germline V gene has CDR1 KGHSH and CDR2 LQKENI. The trim removed 6 bases at V and 0 bases at J, leaving 18 bases unmatched. Supplemented by reference TRBV18 and TRBJ2-7, the full variable domain reads NAGVMQNPRHLVRRRGQEARLRCSPMKGHSHVYWYRQLPEEGLKFMVYLQKENIIDESGMPKERFSAEFPKEGPSILRIQQVVRGDSAAYFCASSRGLTGGAALSYEQYFGPGTRLTVT.

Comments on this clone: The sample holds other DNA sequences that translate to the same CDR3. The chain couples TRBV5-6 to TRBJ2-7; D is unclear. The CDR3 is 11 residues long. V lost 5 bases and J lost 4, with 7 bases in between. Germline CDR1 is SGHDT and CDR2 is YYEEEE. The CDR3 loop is CASSSTYEQYF. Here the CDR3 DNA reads TGTGCCAGCAGTTCCACTTACGAGCAGTACTTC.

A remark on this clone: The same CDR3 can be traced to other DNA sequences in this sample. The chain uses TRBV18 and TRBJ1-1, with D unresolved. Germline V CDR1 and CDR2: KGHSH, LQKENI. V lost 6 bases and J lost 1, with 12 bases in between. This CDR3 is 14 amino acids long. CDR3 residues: CASSPQAGNTEAFF. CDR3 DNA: TGTGCCAGCTCGCCCCAGGCAGGGAACACTGAAGCTTTCTTT.

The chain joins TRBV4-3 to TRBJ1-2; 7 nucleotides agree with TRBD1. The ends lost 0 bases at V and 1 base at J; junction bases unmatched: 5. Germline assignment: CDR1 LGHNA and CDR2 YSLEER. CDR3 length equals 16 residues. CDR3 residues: CASSQDWGQNNYGYTF. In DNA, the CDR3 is TGCGCCAGCAGCCAAGATTGGGGACAGAATAACTATGGCTACACCTTC.

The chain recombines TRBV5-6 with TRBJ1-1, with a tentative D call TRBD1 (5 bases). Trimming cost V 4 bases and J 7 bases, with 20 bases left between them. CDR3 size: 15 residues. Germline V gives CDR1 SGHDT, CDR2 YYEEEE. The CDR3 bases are TGTGCCAGCAGCATCCTTTTGGCGGGGCCGAGTGAAGCTTTCTTT. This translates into CASSILLAGPSEAFF.

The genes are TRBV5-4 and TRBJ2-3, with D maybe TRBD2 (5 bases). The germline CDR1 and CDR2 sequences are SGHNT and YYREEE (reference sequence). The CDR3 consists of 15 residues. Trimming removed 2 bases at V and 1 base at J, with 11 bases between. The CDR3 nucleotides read TGTGCCAGCAGCTTAATGGCGAGGGGCACAGATACGCAGTATTTT. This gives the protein CASSLMARGTDTQYF. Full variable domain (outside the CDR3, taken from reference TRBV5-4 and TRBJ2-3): ETGVTQSPTHLIKTRGQQVTLRCSSQSGHNTVSWYQQALGQGPQFIFQYYREEENGRGNFPPRFSGLQFPNYSSELNVNALELDDSALYLCASSLMARGTDTQYFGPGTRLTVL.

The CDR3 DNA reads TGTGCCAGCAGCTTGCAGTTGGGGGAGGTGGAGCTGTTTTTT. Its translation is CASSLQLGEVELFF. The chain links TRBV5-4 to TRBJ2-2; possibly TRBD2 for D (6 bases). V lost 1 base and J 10 bases, leaving 14 bases between the germline ends. Germline V gives CDR1 SGHNT, CDR2 YYREEE (reference sequence). This CDR3 comprises 14 residues. Full variable domain (remainder filled in from reference TRBV5-4 and TRBJ2-2): ETGVTQSPTHLIKTRGQQVTLRCSSQSGHNTVSWYQQALGQGPQFIFQYYREEENGRGNFPPRFSGLQFPNYSSELNVNALELDDSALYLCASSLQLGEVELFFGEGSRLTVL.

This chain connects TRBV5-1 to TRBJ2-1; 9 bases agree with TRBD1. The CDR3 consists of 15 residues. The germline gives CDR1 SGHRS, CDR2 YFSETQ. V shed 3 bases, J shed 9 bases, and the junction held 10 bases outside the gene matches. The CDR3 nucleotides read TGCGCCAGCAGCTCGGACAGGGGCGTCTACGGTGAGCAGTTCTTC. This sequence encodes CASSSDRGVYGEQFF.

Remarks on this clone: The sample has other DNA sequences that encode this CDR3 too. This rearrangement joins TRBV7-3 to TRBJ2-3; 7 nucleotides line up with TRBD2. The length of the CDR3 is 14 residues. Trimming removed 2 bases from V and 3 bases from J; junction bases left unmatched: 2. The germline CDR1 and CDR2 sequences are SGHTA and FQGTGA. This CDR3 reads CASSLGGRTDTQYF. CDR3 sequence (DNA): TGTGCCAGCAGCTTAGGCGGGAGAACAGATACGCAGTATTTT. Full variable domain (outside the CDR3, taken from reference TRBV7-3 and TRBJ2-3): GAGVSQTPSNKVTEKGKYVELRCDPISGHTALYWYRQSLGQGPEFLIYFQGTGAADDSGLPNDRFFAVRPEGSVSTLKIQRTERGDSAVYLCASSLGGRTDTQYFGPGTRLTVL.

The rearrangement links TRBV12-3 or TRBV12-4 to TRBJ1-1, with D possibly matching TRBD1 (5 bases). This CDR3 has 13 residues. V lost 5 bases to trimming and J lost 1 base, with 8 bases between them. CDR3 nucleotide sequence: TGTGCCAGCAGTGTTGACAGGAACACTGAAGCTTTCTTT. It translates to CASSVDRNTEAFF.

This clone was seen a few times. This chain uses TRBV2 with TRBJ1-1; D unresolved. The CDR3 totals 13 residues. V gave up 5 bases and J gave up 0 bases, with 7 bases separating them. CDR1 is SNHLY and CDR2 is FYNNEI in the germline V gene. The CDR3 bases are TGTGCCAGCAGTTGGGCTTTGAACACTGAAGCTTTCTTT. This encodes CASSWALNTEAFF.

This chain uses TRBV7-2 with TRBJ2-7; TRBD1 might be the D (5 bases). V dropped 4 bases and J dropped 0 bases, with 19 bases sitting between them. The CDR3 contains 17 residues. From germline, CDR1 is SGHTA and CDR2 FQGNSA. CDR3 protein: CASSSLWAGSPSYEQYF. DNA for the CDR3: TGTGCCAGCAGCTCCCTTTGGGCAGGGTCCCCCTCCTACGAGCAGTACTTC. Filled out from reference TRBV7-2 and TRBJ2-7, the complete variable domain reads GAGVSQSPSNKVTEKGKDVELRCDPISGHTALYWYRQSLGQGLEFLIYFQGNSAPDKSGLPSDRFSAERTGGSVSTLTIQRTQQEDSAVYLCASSSLWAGSPSYEQYFGPGTRLTVT.

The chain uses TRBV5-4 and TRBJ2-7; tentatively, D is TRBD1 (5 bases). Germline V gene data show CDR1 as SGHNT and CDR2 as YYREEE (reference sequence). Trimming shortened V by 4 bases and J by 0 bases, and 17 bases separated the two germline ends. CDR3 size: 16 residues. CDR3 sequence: CASSHGAVLSSYEQYF. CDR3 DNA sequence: TGTGCCAGCAGCCATGGGGCCGTATTGAGCTCCTACGAGCAGTACTTC. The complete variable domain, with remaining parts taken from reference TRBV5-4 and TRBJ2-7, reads ETGVTQSPTHLIKTRGQQVTLRCSSQSGHNTVSWYQQALGQGPQFIFQYYREEENGRGNFPPRFSGLQFPNYSSELNVNALELDDSALYLCASSHGAVLSSYEQYFGPGTRLTVT.

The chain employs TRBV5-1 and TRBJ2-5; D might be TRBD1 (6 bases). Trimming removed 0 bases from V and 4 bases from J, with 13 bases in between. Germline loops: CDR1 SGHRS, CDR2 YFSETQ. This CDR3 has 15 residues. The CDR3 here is CASSLALQGGETQYF. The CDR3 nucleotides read TGCGCCAGCAGCTTGGCGCTACAGGGTGGAGAGACCCAGTACTTC.

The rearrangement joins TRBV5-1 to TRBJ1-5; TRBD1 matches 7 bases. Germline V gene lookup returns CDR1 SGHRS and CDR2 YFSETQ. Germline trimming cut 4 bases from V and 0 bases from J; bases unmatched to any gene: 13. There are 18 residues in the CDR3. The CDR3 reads CASSPAGRGEDSNQPQHF. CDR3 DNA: TGCGCCAGCAGCCCCGCAGGCAGGGGGGAGGATAGCAATCAGCCCCAGCATTTT.

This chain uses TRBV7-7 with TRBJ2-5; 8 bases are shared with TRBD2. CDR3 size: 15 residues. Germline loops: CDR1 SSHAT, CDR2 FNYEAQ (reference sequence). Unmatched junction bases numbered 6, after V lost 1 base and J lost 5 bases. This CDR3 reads CASSLGGSGVETQYF. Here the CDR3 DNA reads TGTGCCAGCAGCTTAGGTGGTAGCGGGGTGGAGACCCAGTACTTC.

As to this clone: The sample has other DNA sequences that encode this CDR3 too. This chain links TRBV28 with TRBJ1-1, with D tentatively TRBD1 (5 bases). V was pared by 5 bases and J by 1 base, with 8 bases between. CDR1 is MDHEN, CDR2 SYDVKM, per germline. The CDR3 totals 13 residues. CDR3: CASSIQGNTEAFF. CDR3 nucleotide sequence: TGTGCCAGCAGTATCCAGGGGAACACTGAAGCTTTCTTT.

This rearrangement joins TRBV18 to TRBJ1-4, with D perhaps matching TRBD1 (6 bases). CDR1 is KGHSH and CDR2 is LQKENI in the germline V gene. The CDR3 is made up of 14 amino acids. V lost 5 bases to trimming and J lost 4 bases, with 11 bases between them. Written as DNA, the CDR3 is TGTGCCAGCTCAACGGACAGTCTTAATGAAAAACTGTTTTTT. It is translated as CASSTDSLNEKLFF.